This paragraph covers one T cell receptor beta chain sequence. The entry originates in a study of blood T cell repertoires in COVID-19. As for the study in general: T cells, B-cell-depleted T cells, or PBMCs provided the cDNA or gDNA that served as material.

The V gene's germline CDR1 is LGHNA and CDR2 YNFKEQ. The CDR3 is 15 amino acids. Trimming stripped 0 bases from V and 3 bases from J, with 9 bases between. Libraries were prepared by immunoSEQ multiplex PCR; TCRdb keeps only in-frame clonotypes and omits some of them. Of around 210,000 clones in the sample, 85% were seen once. This sequence originates from a man between 60 and 75 years old with COVID-19, enrolled during active disease. The chain is built from TRBV4-2 and TRBJ1-3; TRBD1 might be the D (5 bases). Material for sequencing was peripheral blood. The CDR3 here is CASSQDFGGGNTIYF. The CDR3 DNA reads as TGTGCCAGCAGCCAAGATTTCGGGGGTGGAAACACCATATATTTT.